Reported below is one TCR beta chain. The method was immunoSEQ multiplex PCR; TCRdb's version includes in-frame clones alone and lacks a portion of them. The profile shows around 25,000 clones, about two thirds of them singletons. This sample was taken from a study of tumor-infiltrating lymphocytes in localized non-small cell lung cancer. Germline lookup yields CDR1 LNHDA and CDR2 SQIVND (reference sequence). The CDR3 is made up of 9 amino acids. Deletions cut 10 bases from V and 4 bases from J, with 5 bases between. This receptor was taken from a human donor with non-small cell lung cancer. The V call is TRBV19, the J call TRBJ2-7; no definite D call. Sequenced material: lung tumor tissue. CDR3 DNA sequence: TGTGCCACCGTTTACGAGCAGTACTTC. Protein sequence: CATVYEQYF. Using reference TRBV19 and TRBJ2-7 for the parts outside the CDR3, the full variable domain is DGGITQSPKYLFRKEGQNVTLSCEQNLNHDAMYWYRQDPGQGLRLIYYSQIVNDFQKGDIAEGYSVSREKKESFPLTVTSAQKNPTAFYLCATVYEQYFGPGTRLTVT.